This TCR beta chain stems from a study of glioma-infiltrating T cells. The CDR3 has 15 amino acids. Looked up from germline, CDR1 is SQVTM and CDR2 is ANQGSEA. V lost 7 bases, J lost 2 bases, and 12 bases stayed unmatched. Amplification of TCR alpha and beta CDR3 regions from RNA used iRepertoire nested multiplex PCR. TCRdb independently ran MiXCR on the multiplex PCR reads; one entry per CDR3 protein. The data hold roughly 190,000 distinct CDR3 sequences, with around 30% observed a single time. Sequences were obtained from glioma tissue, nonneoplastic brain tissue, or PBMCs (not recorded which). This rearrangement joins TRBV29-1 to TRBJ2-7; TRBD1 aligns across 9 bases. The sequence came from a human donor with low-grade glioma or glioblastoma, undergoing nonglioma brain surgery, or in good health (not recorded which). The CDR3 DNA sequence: TGCAGCGCTTATGGCACAGGGGGCGGCCCCTACGAGCAGTACTTC. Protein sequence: CSAYGTGGGPYEQYF.